The T cell receptor beta chain described here comes from a study of blood T cell repertoires in COVID-19. Overall study: Whether acute or convalescent, the COVID-19 samples came from the United States, Italy and Spain. PBMCs, B-cell-depleted T cells, or T cells provided the cDNA or gDNA that made up the material.

This clone was seen once. This CDR3 is 16 amino acids long. CDR1 and CDR2 (germline): PRHDT, FYEKMQ (reference sequence). The ends lost 4 bases at V and 0 bases at J; junction bases unmatched: 3. In the authors' workflow: Amplification with reference gene primers provided the estimates of nucleated cell counts. Profiling relied on immunoSEQ multiplex PCR, and the TCRdb table lists in-frame clones only, not all of them. V and J calls and clone size come straight from that table; D and trimming were deduced from the DNA. The repertoire holds 200,000 to 250,000 clones, with around 86% as singletons. The clonotype was recovered from a man in his sixties who had recovered from COVID-19. Sequencing was carried out using peripheral blood. The rearrangement uses TRBV13 and TRBJ2-2, with TRBD2 matching over 9 bases. The CDR3 reads CASSSSGAPNTGELFF. The CDR3 DNA follows: TGTGCCAGCAGCTCTAGCGGGGCGCCGAACACCGGGGAGCTGTTTTTT.